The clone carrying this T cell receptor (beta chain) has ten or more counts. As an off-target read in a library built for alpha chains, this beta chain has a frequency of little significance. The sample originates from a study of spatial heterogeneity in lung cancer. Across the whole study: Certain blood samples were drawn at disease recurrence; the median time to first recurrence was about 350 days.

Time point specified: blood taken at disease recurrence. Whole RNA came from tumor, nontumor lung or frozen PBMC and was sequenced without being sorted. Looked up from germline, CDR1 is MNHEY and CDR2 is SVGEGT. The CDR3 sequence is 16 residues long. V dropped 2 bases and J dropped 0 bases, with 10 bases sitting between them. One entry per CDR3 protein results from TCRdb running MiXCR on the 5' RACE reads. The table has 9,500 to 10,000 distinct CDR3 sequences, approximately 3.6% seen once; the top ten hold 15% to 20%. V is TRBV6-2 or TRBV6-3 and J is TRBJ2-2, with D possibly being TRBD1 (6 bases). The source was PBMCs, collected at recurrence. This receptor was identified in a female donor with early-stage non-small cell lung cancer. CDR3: CASSYLGAANTGELFF. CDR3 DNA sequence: TGTGCCAGCAGTTACCTGGGGGCCGCGAACACCGGGGAGCTGTTTTTT.